This T cell receptor (beta chain) was captured by sequencing in a study of molecular identifiers for immune sequencing clone quantification. The CDR3 runs to 16 residues. Trimming shortened V by 0 bases and J by 3 bases, and 13 bases separated the two germline ends. Germline V gives CDR1 MNHEY, CDR2 SVGAGI. This clonotype came up many times. Via MiXCR, TCRdb re-called the PCR reads, giving one row per CDR3 protein. Of about 630,000 distinct CDR3 sequences listed, 25% are singletons. The rearrangement links TRBV6-5 to TRBJ2-3, with unresolved D. The clonotype was recovered from a human donor in good health. Some libraries in this study had Jurkat cell RNA spiked in. Sequenced: naive CD8+ T cells from blood, with Jurkat cell RNA spiked in. Subset denoted: FACS-sorted CD8+CD4-CCR7+CD45RA+ naive T cells. The DNA for the CDR3 is TGTGCCAGCAGTTACTCGGCGGTAGCTGCAACAGATACGCAGTATTTT. This sequence encodes CASSYSAVAATDTQYF.